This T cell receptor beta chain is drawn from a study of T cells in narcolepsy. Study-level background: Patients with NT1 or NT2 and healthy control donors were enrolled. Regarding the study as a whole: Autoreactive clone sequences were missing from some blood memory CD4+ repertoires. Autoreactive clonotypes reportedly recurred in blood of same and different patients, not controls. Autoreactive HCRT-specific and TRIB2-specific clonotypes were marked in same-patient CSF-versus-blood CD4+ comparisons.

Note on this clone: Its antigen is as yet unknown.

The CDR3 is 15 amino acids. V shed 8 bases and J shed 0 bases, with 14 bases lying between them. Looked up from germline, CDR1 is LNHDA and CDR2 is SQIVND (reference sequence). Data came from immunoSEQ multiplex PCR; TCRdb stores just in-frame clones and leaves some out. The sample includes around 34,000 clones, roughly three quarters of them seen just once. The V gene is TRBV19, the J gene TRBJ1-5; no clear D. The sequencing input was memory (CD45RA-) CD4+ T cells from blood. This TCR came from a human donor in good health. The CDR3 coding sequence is TGTGCCAGTGTTGTAGGAGGAGCTAGCAATCAGCCCCAGCATTTT. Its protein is CASVVGGASNQPQHF.